Sequencing of this T cell receptor beta chain was carried out in a study of blood T cells in healthy people across ages. There are 14 residues in the CDR3. Per germline, CDR1 SEHNR and CDR2 FQNEAQ (reference sequence). Trimming removed 5 bases at V and 8 bases at J, with 15 bases between. The second PCR ran about 6 to 12 cycles with a sample-barcoded 5' primer and J-beta primers. A template-switch adaptor with 12 random nucleotides tagged each cDNA molecule. Via MiXCR, TCRdb re-called the 5' RACE reads, giving one row per CDR3 protein. Among 850,000 or so distinct CDR3 sequences listed, under 35% were seen once. Aged about 6 to 95, donors were systemically healthy Caucasians from Russia. This clonotype turned up a few times.

The sequence was collected from a woman over 75 in good health. V gene TRBV7-9 combines with J gene TRBJ1-4; D unresolved. The sequenced sample consisted of blood. The CDR3 nucleotides read TGTGCCAGCAGCGTGGGATCGCCGAAAGAAAAACTGTTTTTT. It specifies CASSVGSPKEKLFF.